What follows describes a single T cell receptor (beta chain). This entry is derived from a study of blood T cell repertoires in COVID-19. Study-wide context: Italy, Spain and the United States were the sources of the convalescent and acute COVID-19 samples.

Original data processing: Scientists estimated how many nucleated cells there were by amplifying reference gene primers. This table comes from immunoSEQ multiplex PCR, and its TCRdb copy is limited to in-frame clones, with some not included. For V, J and clone size, that table is used; D and trimming come from the DNA. The table has over 250,000 clones, 87% seen once. In assigning cohorts, the study relied on participant-reported clinical history. The recovered donors of Cohort 3 showed two negative PCRs, clearance, or symptom resolution. This CDR3 contains 12 residues. The V gene's germline CDR1 is GTSNPN and CDR2 SVGIG (reference sequence). V lost 3 bases, J lost 3 bases, and 6 bases lay in between.

The chain employs TRBV30 and TRBJ1-5; no firm D call. Material for sequencing was PBMCs or T cells enriched from blood (not recorded which). The sequence derives from a woman aged 18-29 years who had recovered from COVID-19. The CDR3 bases are TGTGCCTGGAGCGGGAACAATCAGCCCCAGCATTTT. The encoded protein is CAWSGNNQPQHF.